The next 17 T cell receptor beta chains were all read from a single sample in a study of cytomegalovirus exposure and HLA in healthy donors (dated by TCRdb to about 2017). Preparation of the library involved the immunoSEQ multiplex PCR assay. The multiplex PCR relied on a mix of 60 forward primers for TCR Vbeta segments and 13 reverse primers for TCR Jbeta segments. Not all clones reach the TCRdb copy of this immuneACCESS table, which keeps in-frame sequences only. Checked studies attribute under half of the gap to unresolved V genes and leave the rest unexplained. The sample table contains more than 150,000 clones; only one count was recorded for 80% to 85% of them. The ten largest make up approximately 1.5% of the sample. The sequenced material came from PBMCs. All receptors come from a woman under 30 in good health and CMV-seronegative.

The CDR3 sequence is CASSLARDITEAFF. The DNA for the CDR3 is TGTGCCAGCAGCTTAGCCAGGGACATCACTGAAGCTTTCTTT. V gene TRBV7-9 combines with J gene TRBJ1-1, with a weak D call TRBD1 (6 bases). The germline CDR1 and CDR2 sequences are SEHNR and FQNEAQ (reference sequence). V lost 0 bases to trimming and J lost 4 bases, with 9 bases between them. The CDR3 has 14 amino acids.

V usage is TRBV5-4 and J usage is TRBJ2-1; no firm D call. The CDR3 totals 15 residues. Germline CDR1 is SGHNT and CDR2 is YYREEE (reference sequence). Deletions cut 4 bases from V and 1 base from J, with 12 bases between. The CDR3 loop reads CASSEDTRSYNEQFF. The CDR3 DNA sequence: TGTGCCAGCAGCGAAGACACACGGTCCTACAATGAGCAGTTCTTC.

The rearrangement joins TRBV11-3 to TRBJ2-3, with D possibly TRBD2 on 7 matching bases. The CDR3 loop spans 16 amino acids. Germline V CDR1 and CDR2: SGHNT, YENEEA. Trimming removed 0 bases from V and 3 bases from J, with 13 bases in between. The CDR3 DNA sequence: TGTGCCAGCAGCTTAGATCTGGGGGGGGCTACAGATACGCAGTATTTT. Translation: CASSLDLGGATDTQYF. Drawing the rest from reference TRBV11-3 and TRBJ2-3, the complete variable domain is EAGVVQSPRYKIIEKKQPVAFWCNPISGHNTLYWYLQNLGQGPELLIRYENEEAVDDSQLPKDRFSAERLKGVDSTLKIQPAELGDSAVYLCASSLDLGGATDTQYFGPGTRLTVL.

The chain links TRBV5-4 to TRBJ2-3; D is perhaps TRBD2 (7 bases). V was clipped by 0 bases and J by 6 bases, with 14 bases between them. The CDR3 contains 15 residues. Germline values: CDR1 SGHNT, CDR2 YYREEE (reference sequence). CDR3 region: CASSLGGGGVDTQYF. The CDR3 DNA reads TGTGCCAGCAGCTTGGGAGGGGGGGGTGTGGATACGCAGTATTTT. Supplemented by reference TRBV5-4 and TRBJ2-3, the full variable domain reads ETGVTQSPTHLIKTRGQQVTLRCSSQSGHNTVSWYQQALGQGPQFIFQYYREEENGRGNFPPRFSGLQFPNYSSELNVNALELDDSALYLCASSLGGGGVDTQYFGPGTRLTVL.

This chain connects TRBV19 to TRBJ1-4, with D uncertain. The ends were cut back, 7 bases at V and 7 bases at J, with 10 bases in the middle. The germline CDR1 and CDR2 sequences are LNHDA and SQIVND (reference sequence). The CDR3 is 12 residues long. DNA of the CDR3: TGTGCCAGTACCCGATCCGGTGAAAAACTGTTTTTT. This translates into CASTRSGEKLFF.

The CDR3 coding sequence is TGTGCCAGCAGCCCCGGGGGGCTGAACACTGAAGCTTTCTTT. Protein product: CASSPGGLNTEAFF. The V and J genes are TRBV9 and TRBJ1-1, with D tentatively TRBD1 (6 bases). Germline CDR1 SGDLS, CDR2 YYNGEE. V dropped 4 bases and J dropped 0 bases, with 10 bases sitting between them. The CDR3 has 14 residues.

CDR3 in amino acids: CASSLAQWGRTEAFF. The CDR3 bases are TGTGCCAGCAGCTTAGCGCAGTGGGGGCGGACTGAAGCTTTCTTT. The chain carries TRBV7-8 and TRBJ1-1, with D possibly TRBD1 on 6 matching bases. Germline V gene sequence: CDR1 SGHVS, CDR2 FQNEAQ. The CDR3 extends over 15 amino acids. V was trimmed by 0 bases and J by 5 bases, leaving 13 bases between them.

This chain's CDR3 is CASSPTGGGLDTQYF. CDR3 nucleotide sequence: TGTGCCAGCTCGCCAACGGGGGGGGGCCTCGATACGCAGTATTTT. V and J are TRBV18 and TRBJ2-3; TRBD2 matches 8 bases. In germline, CDR1 is KGHSH, CDR2 LQKENI. The CDR3 length is 15 residues. After removal of 6 bases from V and 6 bases from J, the junction contained 11 bases not matched to a gene.

The CDR3 DNA is TGCGCCAGCAGCTCGCGGACAGGGGGCGTAACAGATACGCAGTATTTT. Protein sequence: CASSSRTGGVTDTQYF. V usage is TRBV5-1 and J usage is TRBJ2-3; TRBD1 matches at 11 bases. The junction had 6 bases not matched to a gene; V was cut back by 3 bases and J by 3 bases. Germline V gene sequence: CDR1 SGHRS, CDR2 YFSETQ. The CDR3 covers 16 residues.

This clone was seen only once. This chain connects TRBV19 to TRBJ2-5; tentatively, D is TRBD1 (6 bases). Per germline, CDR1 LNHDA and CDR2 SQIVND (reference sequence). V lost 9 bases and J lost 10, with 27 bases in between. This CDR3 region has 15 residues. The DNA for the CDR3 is TGTGCCAGGGTGGGACACCTTGTACCAAGAGGGATCCAGTACTTC. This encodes CARVGHLVPRGIQYF.

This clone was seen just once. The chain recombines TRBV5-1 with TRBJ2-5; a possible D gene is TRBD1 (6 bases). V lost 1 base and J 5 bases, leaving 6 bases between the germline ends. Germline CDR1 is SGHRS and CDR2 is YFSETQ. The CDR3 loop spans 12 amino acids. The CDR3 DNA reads TGCGCCAGCAGCTTGAGGGGGGAGACCCAGTACTTC. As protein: CASSLRGETQYF.

CDR3 amino acids: CASSPGQGYNEQFF. The CDR3 DNA sequence: TGTGCCAGCAGTCCGGGACAGGGCTACAATGAGCAGTTCTTC. V gene TRBV6-1 combines with J gene TRBJ2-1, with 9 bases lining up with TRBD1. Trimming took 5 bases from V and 3 from J; bases not matched to a gene: 2. There are 14 residues in the CDR3. CDR1 is MNHNS, CDR2 SASEGT, per germline.

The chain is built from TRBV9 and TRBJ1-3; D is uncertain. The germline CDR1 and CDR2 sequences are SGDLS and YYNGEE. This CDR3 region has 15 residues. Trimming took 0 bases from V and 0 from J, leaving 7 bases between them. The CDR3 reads CASSVAAGSGNTIYF. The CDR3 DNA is TGTGCCAGCAGCGTAGCGGCGGGCTCTGGAAACACCATATATTTT. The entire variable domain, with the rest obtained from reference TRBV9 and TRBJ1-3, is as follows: DSGVTQTPKHLITATGQRVTLRCSPRSGDLSVYWYQQSLDQGLQFLIQYYNGEERAKGNILERFSAQQFPDLHSELNLSSLELGDSALYFCASSVAAGSGNTIYFGEGSWLTVV.

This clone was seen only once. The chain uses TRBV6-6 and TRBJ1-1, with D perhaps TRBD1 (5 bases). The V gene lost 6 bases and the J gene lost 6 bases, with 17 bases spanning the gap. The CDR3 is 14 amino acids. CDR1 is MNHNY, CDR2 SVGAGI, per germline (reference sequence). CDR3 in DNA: TGTGCCAGCAGCCAAGGGGTTTCGGGTCCTGAAGCTTTCTTT. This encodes CASSQGVSGPEAFF.

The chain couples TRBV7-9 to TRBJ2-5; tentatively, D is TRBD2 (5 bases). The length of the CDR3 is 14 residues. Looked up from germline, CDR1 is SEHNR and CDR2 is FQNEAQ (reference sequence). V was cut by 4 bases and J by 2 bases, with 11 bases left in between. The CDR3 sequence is CASSYTGKQETQYF. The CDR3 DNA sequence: TGTGCCAGCAGCTATACGGGGAAACAAGAGACCCAGTACTTC.

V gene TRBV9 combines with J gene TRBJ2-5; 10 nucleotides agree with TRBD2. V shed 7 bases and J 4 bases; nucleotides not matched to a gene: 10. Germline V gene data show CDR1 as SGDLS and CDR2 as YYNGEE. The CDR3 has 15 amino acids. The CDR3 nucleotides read TGTGCCAGCGCCCCTAGCGGGGGCCTAAGAGAGACCCAGTACTTC. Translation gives CASAPSGGLRETQYF.

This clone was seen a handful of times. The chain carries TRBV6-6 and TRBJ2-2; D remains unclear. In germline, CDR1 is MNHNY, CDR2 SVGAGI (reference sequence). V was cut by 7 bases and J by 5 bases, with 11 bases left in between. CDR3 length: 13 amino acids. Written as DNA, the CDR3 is TGTGCCAGCAACCACCTCGAGACCGGGGAGCTGTTTTTT. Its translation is CASNHLETGELFF.